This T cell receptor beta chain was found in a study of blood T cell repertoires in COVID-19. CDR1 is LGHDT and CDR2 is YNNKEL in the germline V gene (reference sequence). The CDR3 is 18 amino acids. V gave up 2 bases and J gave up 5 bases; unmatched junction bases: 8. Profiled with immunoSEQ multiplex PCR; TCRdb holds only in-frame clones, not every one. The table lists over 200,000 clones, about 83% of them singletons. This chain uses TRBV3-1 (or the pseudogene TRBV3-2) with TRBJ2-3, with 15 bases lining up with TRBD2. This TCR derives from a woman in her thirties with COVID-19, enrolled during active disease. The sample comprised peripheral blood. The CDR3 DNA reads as TGTGCCAGCAGCCAAACGCCTGGACTAGCGGGAGGGGTAGATACGCAGTATTTT. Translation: CASSQTPGLAGGVDTQYF.